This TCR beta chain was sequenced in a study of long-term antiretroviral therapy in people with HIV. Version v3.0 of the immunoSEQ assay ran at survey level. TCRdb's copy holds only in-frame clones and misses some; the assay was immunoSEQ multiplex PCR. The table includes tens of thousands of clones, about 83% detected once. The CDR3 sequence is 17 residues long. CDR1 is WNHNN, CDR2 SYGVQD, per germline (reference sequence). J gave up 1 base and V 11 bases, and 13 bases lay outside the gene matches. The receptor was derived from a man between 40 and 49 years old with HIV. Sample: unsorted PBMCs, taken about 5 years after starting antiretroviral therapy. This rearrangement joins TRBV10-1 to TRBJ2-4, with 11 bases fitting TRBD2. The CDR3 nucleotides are TGCGCCCCCCGGACTAGCGGGCCCCCGGAGGCCAAAAACATTCAGTACTTC. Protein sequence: CAPRTSGPPEAKNIQYF.